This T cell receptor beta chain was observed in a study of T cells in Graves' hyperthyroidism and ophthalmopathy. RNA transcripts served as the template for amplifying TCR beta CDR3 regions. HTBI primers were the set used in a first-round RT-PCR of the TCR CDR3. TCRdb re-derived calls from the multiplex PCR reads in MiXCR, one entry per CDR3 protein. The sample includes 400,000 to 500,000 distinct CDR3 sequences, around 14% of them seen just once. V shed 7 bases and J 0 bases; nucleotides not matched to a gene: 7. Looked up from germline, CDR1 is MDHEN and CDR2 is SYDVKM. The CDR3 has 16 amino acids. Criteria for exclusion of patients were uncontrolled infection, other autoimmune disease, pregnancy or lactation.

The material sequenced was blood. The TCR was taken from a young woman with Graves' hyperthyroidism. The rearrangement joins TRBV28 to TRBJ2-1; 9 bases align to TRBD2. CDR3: CASKWTSVSSYNEQFF. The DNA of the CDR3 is TGTGCCAGCAAATGGACTAGCGTGAGCTCCTACAATGAGCAGTTCTTC.